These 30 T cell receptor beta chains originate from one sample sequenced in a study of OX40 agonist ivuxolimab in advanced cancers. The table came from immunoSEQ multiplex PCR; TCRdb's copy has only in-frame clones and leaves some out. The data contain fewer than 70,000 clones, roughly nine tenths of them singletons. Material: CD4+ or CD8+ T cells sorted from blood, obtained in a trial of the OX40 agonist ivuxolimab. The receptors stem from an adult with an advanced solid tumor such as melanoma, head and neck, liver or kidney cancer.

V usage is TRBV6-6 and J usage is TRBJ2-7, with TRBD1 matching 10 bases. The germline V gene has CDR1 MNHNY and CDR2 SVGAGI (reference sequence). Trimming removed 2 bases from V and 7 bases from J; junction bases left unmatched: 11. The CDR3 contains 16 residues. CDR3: CASSYPTTGGRKEQYF. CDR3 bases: TGTGCCAGCAGTTACCCCACGACAGGGGGCCGGAAAGAGCAGTACTTC.

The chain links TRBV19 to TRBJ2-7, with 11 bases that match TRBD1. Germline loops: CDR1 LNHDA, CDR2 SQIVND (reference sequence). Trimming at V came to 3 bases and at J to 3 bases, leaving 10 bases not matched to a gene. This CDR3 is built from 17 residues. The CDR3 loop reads CASSIQAPGQGDYEQYF. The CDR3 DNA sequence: TGTGCCAGTAGTATCCAAGCCCCGGGACAGGGGGACTACGAGCAGTACTTC. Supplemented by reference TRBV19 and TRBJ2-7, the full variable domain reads DGGITQSPKYLFRKEGQNVTLSCEQNLNHDAMYWYRQDPGQGLRLIYYSQIVNDFQKGDIAEGYSVSREKKESFPLTVTSAQKNPTAFYLCASSIQAPGQGDYEQYFGPGTRLTVT.

DNA for the CDR3: TGTGCCAGCAGCAAACTGGGACTGAAAGATCGAACAGATACGCAGTATTTT. Its protein is CASSKLGLKDRTDTQYF. This sequence joins TRBV11-2 and TRBJ2-3; D is perhaps TRBD2 (6 bases). CDR3 length: 17 residues. CDR1 is SGHAT, CDR2 FQNNGV, per germline. Trimming left V 5 bases short and J 3 bases short, with 21 bases between.

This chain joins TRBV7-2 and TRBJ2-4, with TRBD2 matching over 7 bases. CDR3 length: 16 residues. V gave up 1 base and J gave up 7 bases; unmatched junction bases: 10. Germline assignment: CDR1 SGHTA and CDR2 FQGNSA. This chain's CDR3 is CASSLGLGGGANIQYF. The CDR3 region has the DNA TGTGCCAGCAGCTTAGGCTTGGGGGGAGGGGCGAACATTCAGTACTTC.

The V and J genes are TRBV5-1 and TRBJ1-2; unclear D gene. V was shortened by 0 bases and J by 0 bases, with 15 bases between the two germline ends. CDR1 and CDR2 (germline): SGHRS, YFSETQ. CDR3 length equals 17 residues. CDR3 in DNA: TGCGCCAGCAGCTTGGCCCTCCCTGGGGTTACTAACTATGGCTACACCTTC. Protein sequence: CASSLALPGVTNYGYTF.

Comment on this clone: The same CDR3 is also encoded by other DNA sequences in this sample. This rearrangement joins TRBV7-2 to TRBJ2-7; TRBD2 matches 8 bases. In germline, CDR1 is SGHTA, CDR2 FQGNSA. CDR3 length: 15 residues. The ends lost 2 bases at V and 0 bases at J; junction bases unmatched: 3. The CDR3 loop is CASSLRRGASYEQYF. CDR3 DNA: TGTGCCAGCAGCTTAAGGCGGGGGGCCTCCTACGAGCAGTACTTC.

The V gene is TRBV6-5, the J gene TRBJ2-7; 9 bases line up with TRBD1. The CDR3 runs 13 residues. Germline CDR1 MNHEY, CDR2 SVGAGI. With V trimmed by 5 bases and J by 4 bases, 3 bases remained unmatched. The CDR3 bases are TGTGCCAGCAGTGAAGACAGGGGGTACGAGCAGTACTTC. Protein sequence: CASSEDRGYEQYF.

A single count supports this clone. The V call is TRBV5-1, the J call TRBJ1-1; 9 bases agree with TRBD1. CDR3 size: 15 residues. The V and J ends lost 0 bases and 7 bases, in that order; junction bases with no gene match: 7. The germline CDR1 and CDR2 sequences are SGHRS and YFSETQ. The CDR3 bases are TGCGCCAGCAGCTTGGGGGACAGGGTGGTCAATGAAGCTTTCTTT. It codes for CASSLGDRVVNEAFF.

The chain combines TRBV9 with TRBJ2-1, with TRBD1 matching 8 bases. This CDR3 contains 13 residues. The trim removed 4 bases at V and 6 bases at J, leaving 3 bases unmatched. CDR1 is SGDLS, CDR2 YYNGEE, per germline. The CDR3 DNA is TGTGCCAGCAGCCCGGGACAGGTCAATGAGCAGTTCTTC. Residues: CASSPGQVNEQFF.

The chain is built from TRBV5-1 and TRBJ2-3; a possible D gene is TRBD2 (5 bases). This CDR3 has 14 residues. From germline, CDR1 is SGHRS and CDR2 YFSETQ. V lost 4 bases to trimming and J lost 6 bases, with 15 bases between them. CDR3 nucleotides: TGCGCCAGCAGCCCTGGAGGCGGGTGGGATACGCAGTATTTT. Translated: CASSPGGGWDTQYF. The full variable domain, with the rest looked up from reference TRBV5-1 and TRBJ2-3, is KAGVTQTPRYLIKTRGQQVTLSCSPISGHRSVSWYQQTPGQGLQFLFEYFSETQRNKGNFPGRFSGRQFSNSRSEMNVSTLELGDSALYLCASSPGGGWDTQYFGPGTRLTVL.

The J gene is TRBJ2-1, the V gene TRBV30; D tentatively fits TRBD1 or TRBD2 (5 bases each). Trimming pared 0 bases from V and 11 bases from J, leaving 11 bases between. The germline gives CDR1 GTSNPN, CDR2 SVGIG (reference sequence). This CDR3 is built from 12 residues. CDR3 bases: TGTGCCTGGAGTGTACATCGGGGCCAGCAGTTCTTC. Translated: CAWSVHRGQQFF. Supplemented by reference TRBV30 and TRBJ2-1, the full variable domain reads SQTIHQWPATLVQPVGSPLSLECTVEGTSNPNLYWYRQAAGRGLQLLFYSVGIGQISSEVPQNLSASRPQDRQFILSSKKLLLSDSGFYLCAWSVHRGQQFFGPGTRLTVL.

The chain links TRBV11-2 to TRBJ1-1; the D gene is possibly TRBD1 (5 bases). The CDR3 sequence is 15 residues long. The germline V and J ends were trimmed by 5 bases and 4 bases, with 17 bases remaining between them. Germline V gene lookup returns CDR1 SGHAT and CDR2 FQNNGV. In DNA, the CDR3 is TGTGCCAGCAGCCCACGTGCAGGGAGGACCACTGAAGCTTTCTTT. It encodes CASSPRAGRTTEAFF.

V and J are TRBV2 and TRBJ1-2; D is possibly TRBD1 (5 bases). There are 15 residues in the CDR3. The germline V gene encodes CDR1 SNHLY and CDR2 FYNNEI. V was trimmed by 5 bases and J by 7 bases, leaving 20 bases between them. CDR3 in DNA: TGTGCCAGCAGTCTCCATCCGGGACTATTTGGTGGCTACACCTTC. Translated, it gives CASSLHPGLFGGYTF.

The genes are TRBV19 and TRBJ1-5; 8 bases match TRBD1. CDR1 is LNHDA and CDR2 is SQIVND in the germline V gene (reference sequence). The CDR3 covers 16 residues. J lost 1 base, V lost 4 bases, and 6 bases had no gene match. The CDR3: CASSRQGFRSNQPQHF. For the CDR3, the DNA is TGTGCCAGTAGTAGACAGGGGTTTAGGAGCAATCAGCCCCAGCATTTT. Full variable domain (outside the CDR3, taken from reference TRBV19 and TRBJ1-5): DGGITQSPKYLFRKEGQNVTLSCEQNLNHDAMYWYRQDPGQGLRLIYYSQIVNDFQKGDIAEGYSVSREKKESFPLTVTSAQKNPTAFYLCASSRQGFRSNQPQHFGDGTRLSIL.

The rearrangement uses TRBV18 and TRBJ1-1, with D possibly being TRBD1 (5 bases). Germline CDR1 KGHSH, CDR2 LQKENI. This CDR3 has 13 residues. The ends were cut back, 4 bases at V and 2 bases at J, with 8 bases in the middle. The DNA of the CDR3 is TGTGCCAGCTCACTCCGGACAAACACTGAAGCTTTCTTT. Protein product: CASSLRTNTEAFF.

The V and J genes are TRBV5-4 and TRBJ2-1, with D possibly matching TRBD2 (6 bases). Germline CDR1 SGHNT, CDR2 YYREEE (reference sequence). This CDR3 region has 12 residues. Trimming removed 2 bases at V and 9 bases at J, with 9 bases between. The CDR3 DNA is TGTGCCAGCAGCTTTCCGGAGGGTGAGCAGTTCTTC. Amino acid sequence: CASSFPEGEQFF.

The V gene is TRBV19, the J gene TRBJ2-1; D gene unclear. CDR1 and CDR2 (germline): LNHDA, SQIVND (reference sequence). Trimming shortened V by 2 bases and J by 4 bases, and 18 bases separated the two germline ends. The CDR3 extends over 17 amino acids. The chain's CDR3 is CASSISSPSADYNEQFF. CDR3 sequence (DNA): TGTGCCAGTAGTATATCTTCTCCCTCGGCGGATTACAATGAGCAGTTCTTC.

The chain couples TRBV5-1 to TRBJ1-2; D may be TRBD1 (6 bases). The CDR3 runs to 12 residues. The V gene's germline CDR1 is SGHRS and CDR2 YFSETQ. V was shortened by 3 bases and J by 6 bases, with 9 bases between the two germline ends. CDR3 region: CASSYDRNGYTF. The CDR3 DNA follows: TGCGCCAGCAGCTACGACAGGAATGGCTACACCTTC.

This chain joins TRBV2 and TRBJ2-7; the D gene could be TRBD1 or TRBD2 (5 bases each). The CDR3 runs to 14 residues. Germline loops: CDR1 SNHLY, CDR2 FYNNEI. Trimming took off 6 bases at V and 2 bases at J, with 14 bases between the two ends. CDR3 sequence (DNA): TGTGCCAGCAGGAGGGGTCAATCCACCTACGAGCAGTACTTC. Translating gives CASRRGQSTYEQYF.

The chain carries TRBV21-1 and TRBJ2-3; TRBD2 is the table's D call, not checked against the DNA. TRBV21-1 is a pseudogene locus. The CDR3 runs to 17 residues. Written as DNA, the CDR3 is TGTGCCAGCAGCACACCCTTGAGGGTCCCCGCGGCGGATACGCAGTATTTT. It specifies CASSTPLRVPAADTQYF.

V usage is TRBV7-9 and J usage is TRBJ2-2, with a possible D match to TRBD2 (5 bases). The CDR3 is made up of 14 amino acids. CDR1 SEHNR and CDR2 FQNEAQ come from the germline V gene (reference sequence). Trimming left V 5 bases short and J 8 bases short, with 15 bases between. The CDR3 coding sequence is TGTGCCAGCAGCGCCGGACTTCTCCCTGGGGAGCTGTTTTTT. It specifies CASSAGLLPGELFF.

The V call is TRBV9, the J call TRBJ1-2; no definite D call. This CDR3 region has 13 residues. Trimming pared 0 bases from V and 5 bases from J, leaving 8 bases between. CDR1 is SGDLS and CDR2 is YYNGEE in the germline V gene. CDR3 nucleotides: TGTGCCAGCAGCGTAGGCGGGAGGTATGGCTACACCTTC. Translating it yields CASSVGGRYGYTF.

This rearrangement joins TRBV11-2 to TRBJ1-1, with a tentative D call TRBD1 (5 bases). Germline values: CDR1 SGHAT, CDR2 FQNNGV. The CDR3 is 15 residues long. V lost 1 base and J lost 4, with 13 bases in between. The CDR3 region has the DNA TGTGCCAGCAGCTTAGGCCCGGCAGGGTCCACTGAAGCTTTCTTT. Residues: CASSLGPAGSTEAFF.

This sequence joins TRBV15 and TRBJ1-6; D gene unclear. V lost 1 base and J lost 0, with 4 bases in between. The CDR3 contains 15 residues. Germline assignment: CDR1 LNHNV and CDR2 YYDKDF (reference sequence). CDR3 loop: CATSRGSSYNSPLHF. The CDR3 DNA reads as TGTGCCACCAGCAGAGGGAGCTCCTATAATTCACCCCTCCACTTT. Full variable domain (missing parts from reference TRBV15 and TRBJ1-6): DAMVIQNPRYQVTQFGKPVTLSCSQTLNHNVMYWYQQKSSQAPKLLFHYYDKDFNNEADTPDNFQSRRPNTSFCFLDIRSPGLGDTAMYLCATSRGSSYNSPLHFGNGTRLTVT.

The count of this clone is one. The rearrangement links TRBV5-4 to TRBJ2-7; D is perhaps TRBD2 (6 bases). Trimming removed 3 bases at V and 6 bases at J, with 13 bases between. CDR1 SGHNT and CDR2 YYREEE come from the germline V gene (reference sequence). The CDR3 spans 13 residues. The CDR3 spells CASSSTGVGEQYF. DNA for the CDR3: TGTGCCAGCAGCTCCACGGGGGTTGGCGAGCAGTACTTC. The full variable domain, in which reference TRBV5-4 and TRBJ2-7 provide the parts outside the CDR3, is ETGVTQSPTHLIKTRGQQVTLRCSSQSGHNTVSWYQQALGQGPQFIFQYYREEENGRGNFPPRFSGLQFPNYSSELNVNALELDDSALYLCASSSTGVGEQYFGPGTRLTVT.

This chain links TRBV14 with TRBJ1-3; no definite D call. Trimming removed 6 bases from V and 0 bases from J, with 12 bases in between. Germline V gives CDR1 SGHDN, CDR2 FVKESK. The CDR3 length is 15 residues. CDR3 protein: CASSFDGPSGNTIYF. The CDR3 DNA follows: TGTGCCAGCAGTTTTGACGGGCCCTCTGGAAACACCATATATTTT.

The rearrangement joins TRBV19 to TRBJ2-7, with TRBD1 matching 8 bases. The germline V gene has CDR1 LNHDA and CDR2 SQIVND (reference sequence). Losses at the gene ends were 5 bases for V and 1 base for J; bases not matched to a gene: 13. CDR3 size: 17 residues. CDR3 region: CASSEGSRTGLSYEQYF. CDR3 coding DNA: TGTGCCAGTAGTGAAGGTTCCCGGACAGGGTTGTCCTACGAGCAGTACTTC.

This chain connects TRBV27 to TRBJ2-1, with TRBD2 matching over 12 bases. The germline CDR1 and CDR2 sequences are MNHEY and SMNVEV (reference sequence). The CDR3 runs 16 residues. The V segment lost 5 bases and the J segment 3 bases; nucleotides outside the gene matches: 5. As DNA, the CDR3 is TGTGCCAGCAGTACCCGGGGACTAGCGGGCTACAATGAGCAGTTCTTC. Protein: CASSTRGLAGYNEQFF.

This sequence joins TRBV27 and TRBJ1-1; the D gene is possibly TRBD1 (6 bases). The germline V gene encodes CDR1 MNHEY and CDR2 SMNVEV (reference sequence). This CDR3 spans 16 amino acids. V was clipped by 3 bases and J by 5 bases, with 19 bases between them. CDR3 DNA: TGTGCCAGCAGTTTCCGGACACAGGGAGGTCGTACTGAAGCTTTCTTT. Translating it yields CASSFRTQGGRTEAFF.

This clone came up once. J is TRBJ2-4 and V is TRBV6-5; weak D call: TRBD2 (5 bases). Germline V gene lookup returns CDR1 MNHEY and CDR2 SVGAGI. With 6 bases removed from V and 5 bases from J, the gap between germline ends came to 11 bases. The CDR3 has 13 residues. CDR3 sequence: CASRFRGENIQYF. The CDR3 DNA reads TGTGCCAGCAGATTTCGGGGAGAAAACATTCAGTACTTC.